The rows below give T cell receptor beta chains drawn from one sample of a study of Tregs in tolerant kidney transplant recipients. Assay used: immunoSEQ multiplex PCR; TCRdb lists only in-frame clones, some missing. The sample lists nearly 15,000 clones, around 77% occurring once. This sample comprised Tregs from blood, obtained before the transplant. The receptors here all came from a human donor who received a combined kidney and bone marrow transplant. The CDR3 runs from the conserved cysteine through the conserved F or W. D genes are given only for firm matches. Clone size is shown for a subset of rows, as once, few, many or a class of expanded clone.

d_gene	abundance	v_gene	j_gene	CDR3aa	CDR3nt
NA	NA	TRBV4-1	TRBJ2-2	CASSLRGRAGDTGELFF	TGCGCCAGCAGCCTGAGGGGTAGGGCAGGGGATACCGGGGAGCTGTTTTTT
NA	NA	TRBV25-1	TRBJ1-2	CASTDGSGYTF	TGTGCCAGCACCGACGGGTCCGGCTACACCTTC
NA	NA	TRBV30	TRBJ2-3	CAWTVSTDTQYF	TGTGCCTGGACAGTGAGCACAGATACGCAGTATTTT
NA	NA	TRBV5-6	TRBJ2-7	CASSLTGGGYEQYF	TGTGCCAGCAGCTTAACGGGTGGCGGCTACGAGCAGTACTTC
NA	few	TRBV10-3	TRBJ2-2	CAIGTGLLGTGELFF	TGTGCCATCGGAACAGGGCTATTGGGTACCGGGGAGCTGTTTTTT
NA	NA	TRBV5-1	TRBJ2-1	CASSWRTYNEQFF	TGCGCCAGCAGCTGGAGAACCTACAATGAGCAGTTCTTC
NA	NA	TRBV5-4	TRBJ2-7	CASSRYESHEQYF	TGTGCCAGCAGTCGGTACGAGTCTCACGAGCAGTACTTC
TRBD1	NA	TRBV7-2	TRBJ1-1	CASSFRPGGLMNTEAFF	TGTGCCAGCAGCTTTAGACCAGGGGGTCTCATGAACACTGAAGCTTTCTTT
NA	NA	TRBV6-1	TRBJ1-2	CASSEGVGYTF	TGTGCCAGCAGCGAGGGGGTTGGCTACACCTTC
NA	NA	TRBV11-3	TRBJ2-3	CASSLGVSSIVPDTQYF	TGTGCCAGCAGCTTAGGGGTGTCTAGCATTGTACCAGATACGCAGTATTTT
NA	NA	TRBV5-1	TRBJ2-2	CASSLERGLAAGGGELFF	TGCGCCAGCAGCTTGGAGAGGGGCCTAGCCGCCGGGGGCGGGGAGCTGTTTTTT
TRBD1	NA	TRBV2	TRBJ1-2	CASSTHRGRELISNYGYTF	TGTGCCAGCAGCACACACAGGGGAAGGGAATTGATTTCTAACTATGGCTACACCTTC
TRBD2	NA	TRBV5-1	TRBJ2-1	CASSLWGGTGGNEQFF	TGCGCCAGCAGCTTGTGGGGGGGGACTGGCGGCAATGAGCAGTTCTTC
TRBD1	NA	TRBV10-1	TRBJ1-3	CASSRDRLFDTIYF	TGCGCCAGCAGTCGGGACAGGCTTTTCGACACCATATATTTT
NA	NA	TRBV7-8	TRBJ1-2	CASSLERDYGYTF	TGTGCCAGCAGCTTAGAGCGAGACTATGGCTACACCTTC
TRBD1	NA	TRBV7-9	TRBJ2-2	CASSLRTGVTGELFF	TGTGCCAGCAGCCTCCGGACAGGGGTTACCGGGGAGCTGTTTTTT
NA	few	TRBV6-1	TRBJ1-6	CASRKGVTLHF	TGTGCCAGCAGAAAGGGGGTCACCCTCCACTTT
NA	few	TRBV11-3	TRBJ2-4	CASSLGSTGENIQYF	TGTGCCAGCAGCCTAGGTTCTACGGGGGAAAACATTCAGTACTTC
NA	NA	TRBV5-4	TRBJ1-2	CASSSPERAEFYGYTF	TGTGCCAGCAGCTCGCCCGAGAGGGCCGAGTTCTATGGCTACACCTTC
TRBD1	NA	TRBV5-1	TRBJ2-7	CASSLEGTGGYEQYF	TGCGCCAGCAGCTTGGAGGGGACAGGGGGCTACGAGCAGTACTTC
TRBD1	NA	TRBV4-1	TRBJ1-6	CASSQGTGRGPSSYNSPLHF	TGCGCCAGCAGCCAAGGGACAGGGAGGGGACCAAGCTCCTATAATTCACCCCTCCACTTT
TRBD2	NA	TRBV13	TRBJ2-1	CASTFSVTSGPYNEQFF	TGTGCCAGCACCTTTTCCGTTACTAGCGGGCCATACAATGAGCAGTTCTTC
NA	NA	TRBV7-6	TRBJ2-4	CASSGGIGKNIQYF	TGTGCCAGCAGCGGGGGGATAGGCAAAAACATTCAGTACTTC
NA	NA	TRBV28	TRBJ1-2	CASRTTYRGYTF	TGTGCCAGCAGAACGACCTACAGGGGCTACACCTTC
NA	NA	TRBV7-2	TRBJ2-1	CASSTPVAEQFF	TGTGCCAGCAGCACCCCCGTAGCGGAGCAGTTCTTC
NA	NA	TRBV29-1	TRBJ1-1	CSVERTEAFF	TGCAGCGTTGAGAGGACTGAAGCTTTCTTT
TRBD1	NA	TRBV10-3	TRBJ2-2	CAVETGSDSTGELFF	TGTGCCGTAGAGACAGGGAGTGATTCGACCGGGGAGCTGTTTTTT
NA	few	TRBV29-1	TRBJ1-2	CSVEKGIRGYTF	TGCAGCGTTGAAAAGGGGATCCGTGGCTACACCTTC
TRBD1	NA	TRBV11-2	TRBJ2-5	CASSTITGGRIQETQYF	TGTGCCAGCAGCACGATAACAGGGGGTCGTATTCAAGAGACCCAGTACTTC
TRBD2	once	TRBV30	TRBJ2-7	CAWSVRAGGPYEQYF	TGTGCCTGGAGTGTACGAGCGGGAGGACCCTACGAGCAGTACTTC
TRBD2	NA	TRBV7-9	TRBJ2-3	CASKVAGATDTQYF	TGTGCCAGCAAGGTAGCGGGAGCCACAGATACGCAGTATTTT
NA	NA	TRBV11-2	TRBJ2-3	CASSLGGSTDTQYF	TGTGCCAGCAGCTTAGGTGGCAGCACAGATACGCAGTATTTT
TRBD1	NA	TRBV5-1	TRBJ1-1	CASSLGYRGADTEAFF	TGCGCCAGCAGCTTGGGTTACAGGGGTGCAGACACTGAAGCTTTCTTT
NA	NA	TRBV6-1	TRBJ1-3	CASSEAPGIGRNTIYF	TGTGCCAGCAGTGAAGCGCCAGGAATTGGCCGGAACACCATATATTTT
TRBD1	NA	TRBV11-2	TRBJ1-4	CASSKNGGGEGEKLFF	TGTGCCAGCAGCAAAAATGGAGGGGGCGAAGGTGAAAAACTGTTTTTT
NA	NA	TRBV11-3	TRBJ2-1	CASSLEAANEQFF	TGTGCCAGCAGCTTGGAAGCGGCGAATGAGCAGTTCTTC
TRBD2	few	TRBV9	TRBJ2-7	CASSARGTSGLYEQYF	TGTGCCAGCAGCGCCAGGGGGACTAGCGGCTTATACGAGCAGTACTTC
TRBD2	NA	TRBV7-2	TRBJ2-7	CASSPPSGGSGEQYF	TGTGCCAGCAGCCCGCCTAGCGGGGGGAGCGGGGAGCAGTACTTC
TRBD1	NA	TRBV7-2	TRBJ2-5	CASSLPGGQKTQYF	TGTGCCAGCAGCTTACCAGGGGGACAGAAGACCCAGTACTTC
TRBD1	NA	TRBV5-1	TRBJ1-1	CASHRDRLMNTEAFF	TGCGCCAGCCACCGGGACAGGCTAATGAACACTGAAGCTTTCTTT
TRBD2	NA	TRBV18	TRBJ2-3	CASSRSSGGSTDTQYF	TGTGCCAGCTCACGATCTAGCGGAGGGAGCACAGATACGCAGTATTTT
NA	NA	TRBV7-2	TRBJ2-7	CASSLDSHEQYF	TGTGCCAGCAGCTTAGACAGCCACGAGCAGTACTTC
NA	few	TRBV2	TRBJ1-2	CASSESLGYTF	TGTGCCAGCAGTGAATCCTTGGGCTACACCTTC
TRBD1	NA	TRBV28	TRBJ1-4	CASVGTATNEKLFF	TGTGCCAGCGTCGGGACAGCAACTAATGAAAAACTGTTTTTT
TRBD2	NA	TRBV2	TRBJ2-1	CASKGGGSYNEQFF	TGTGCCAGCAAGGGTGGCGGGAGTTACAATGAGCAGTTCTTC
TRBD1	few	TRBV10-3	TRBJ1-2	CAISPQGIGNGYTF	TGTGCCATCAGCCCACAGGGGATTGGGAACGGCTACACCTTC
TRBD1	NA	TRBV5-6	TRBJ2-7	CASSPTRRDRSYEQYF	TGTGCCAGCAGCCCGACCCGACGGGACAGATCCTACGAGCAGTACTTC
NA	few	TRBV19	TRBJ2-7	CASSPLSTGLYEQYF	TGTGCCAGTAGTCCACTTTCGACGGGTCTCTACGAGCAGTACTTC
NA	NA	TRBV19	TRBJ1-5	CASSPPGVDNQPQHF	TGTGCCAGTAGTCCGCCGGGAGTAGACAATCAGCCCCAGCATTTT
NA	NA	TRBV9	TRBJ2-7	CASSVGGGAGVENEQYF	TGTGCCAGCAGCGTAGGAGGGGGGGCCGGGGTCGAAAACGAGCAGTACTTC
TRBD2	NA	TRBV11-2	TRBJ2-1	CASTGGYNEQFF	TGTGCCAGCACGGGGGGGTACAATGAGCAGTTCTTC
TRBD2	NA	TRBV7-9	TRBJ2-5	CASSLVPSGGQTQYF	TGTGCCAGCAGCTTAGTTCCTAGCGGGGGGCAGACCCAGTACTTC
TRBD2	NA	TRBV7-2	TRBJ2-3	CASSPGTSGSYF	TGTGCCAGCAGCCCCGGGACTAGCGGGAGCTATTTT
TRBD1	NA	TRBV5-4	TRBJ2-1	CAMRGARGLYNEQFF	TGTGCCATGAGGGGAGCGAGGGGGCTATACAATGAGCAGTTCTTC